This TCR beta chain was sequenced during a study of cytomegalovirus exposure and HLA in healthy donors (dated by TCRdb to about 2017). About the full investigation: In an earlier analysis of 587 of the donors, 250 to 350 Gb of sequence data and 90 million to 120 million unique TCR beta sequences from some 170 million T cells were reported. Of the roughly 400 genotyped donors, roughly 80% fell in the genetic ancestry cluster associated with self-reported Caucasian donors. Roughly five DR-DQ haplotypes were handled as single units for association and clustering, since linkage in the cohort was strong. HLA typing included class I and class II loci at four-digit resolution. The study aimed to test whether cataloging public T cell receptors could reveal signatures of past pathogen exposure. Roughly 300 gigabases of sequencing data and tens of millions of unique TCR sequences made up an early release that covered roughly 670 HLA-typed donors. Along with the roughly 610-subject first cohort, a separate validation cohort of over a hundred different subjects was used. A later genetic analysis used genome-wide SNP genotypes for about three fifths of the roughly 700 donors, treating that subset as a discovery cohort. Alongside the repertoire data, information on donor age, sex, ethnicity and CMV serostatus was compiled. Among about 370 genotyped donors of the cohort, an average of around 250,000 unique TCR beta nucleotide sequences was sequenced per donor, of which about 20% were non-productive. Using immunosequencing, the study profiled T cell repertoires from about 610 subjects and related those repertoires to cytomegalovirus serostatus. To study patterns of TCR occurrence, a later analysis re-analyzed previously published TCR beta repertoires from several hundred donors and added high-resolution HLA genotyping. An earlier analysis of 587 of the donors used high-throughput TCR beta sequencing to judge whether each TCR beta V gene segment behaved as functional or pseudogenic. The number of donors typed differed by locus, with about 629-640 for A, B, C, DRB1 and DQB1, roughly 520 for DQA1, about 610 for DPA1, and over 400 for DPB1. In the later analysis, no new phenotypic data were used to find candidate immune exposures; instead, reliance was placed on TCR beta sequences and their occurrence across donors. Every discovery cohort repertoire had been produced on one sequencing platform. To predict cytomegalovirus infection status, the study combined high-throughput TCR immunosequencing, statistical association of individual TCRs with disease status, and machine learning.

Receptor libraries were prepared by the immunoSEQ multiplex PCR assay. The multiplex PCR relied on a mix of 60 forward primers for TCR Vbeta segments and 13 reverse primers for TCR Jbeta segments. The CDR3 region of rearranged TCR beta genes was amplified from genomic DNA with a multiplex PCR assay. The amplified TCR beta libraries were sequenced on the Illumina HiSeq System as 87-base-pair reads. On the study's bioinformatics: In a later analysis, some 80 million unique TCR beta chains were counted across the approximately 640 repertoires, and some 10 million of these chains were shared by at least two donors. A nearest-neighbor algorithm error-corrected the raw reads and collapsed the reads into unique sequences, merging closely related sequences to remove PCR and sequencing errors. Alignment of CDR3 sequences to IMGT reference sequences was used to assign V, D and J gene segments. Each retained sequence needed at least a six-nucleotide match to both a V gene segment and a J gene segment. Rearrangements were classified as productive when the CDR3 lacked stop codons and remained in frame with V and J, and all other rearrangements were classified as non-productive. CDR3 was defined according to IMGT convention as the region running from the second conserved V-encoded cysteine to the conserved J-encoded phenylalanine. In an earlier analysis of around 640 of the donors, sequences lacking an unambiguous match to a single V gene segment were excluded. An earlier analysis of approximately 590 of the donors called V segments functional above 56.7% productive rearrangements and segregating when the between-donor standard deviation exceeded 5%. To diagnose cytomegalovirus status from the catalog of TCR beta chain sequences, a statistical classification framework was built. In a later analysis, V and J genes were assigned by comparing TCR nucleotide sequences against IMGT/GENE-DB human TR gene sequences. A later analysis assigned CDR3 sequences and most-parsimonious VDJ recombination scenarios with the TCRdist pipeline. In a later analysis, each TCR beta chain was defined by its CDR3 amino acid sequence together with its V-gene family, and reads without a unique V-gene family were excluded. To address suspected cross-contamination and a sequencing artifact, a later analysis removed 450 to 700 highly shared, low-generation-probability nucleotide sequences. In a later analysis, a clonal expansion index for each public chain was calculated from normalized within-repertoire ranks of inferred template counts. A later analysis computed generation probabilities with a VDJ recombination model fitted to out-of-frame rearrangements, and checked the results against IGoR. In a later analysis, hypergeometric tests were used to score TCR-TCR, TCR-HLA and TCR-CMV co-occurrence, with a repertoire-size bias correction applied to TCR pairs. A later analysis estimated false discovery rates by permuting HLA or CMV assignments 20 times. A later analysis grouped co-occurring TCRs with DBSCAN, adding TCRdist sequence similarity when clustering within HLA-allele-positive subsets. Repertoires with fewer than 30,000 or more than 120,000 public chains, plus five repertoires with anomalous nucleotide sharing, were excluded from co-occurrence clustering. In its TCRdb copy, this immuneACCESS table keeps in-frame sequences only and misses some clones. Where compared with another copy, unresolved V genes explain less than half of these, and the others have no known cause. The D gene and trimming were derived from the DNA, and the V and J assignments and clone size from that table. The sample has 150,000 to 200,000 clones on record, over 70% of them singletons. The ten largest clones add up to approximately 1.5% of the sample.

Results the study describes overall, beyond this receptor: A later analysis associated approximately 17,000 TCR beta sequences with specific HLA alleles at a false discovery rate of 0.05. According to a later analysis, most CMV-associated TCR beta chains appeared to be HLA-restricted, and the HLA associations seemed to be driven largely by CMV exposure. The classifier was reported to diagnose cytomegalovirus status with high specificity and sensitivity in both the original cohort and the validation cohort. The study listed approximately 160 TCR beta chains as associated with cytomegalovirus. It was suggested by the authors that the approach could potentially be generalized to other disease states and immunological phenotypes. The only immune exposure information available for the cohort was CMV serostatus. HLA typing was unavailable for some donors at each locus, so association tests used only the typed subset. A cluster of highly shared sequence variants was judged likely to represent a technical artifact of the sequencing pipeline. According to a later analysis, TCR association rates differed among HLA loci, with DRB1 alleles showing the most associated TCRs and HLA-C alleles showing the fewest. A further reported finding was that TCR beta sequences accurately predicted the HLA-A and HLA-B alleles for most subjects in the first cohort. When HLA alleles, especially DR and DQ, strongly co-occurred, attributing TCR associations to individual alleles was difficult. An association between a missense DCLRE1C variant and V-gene and J-gene trimming of TCR beta chains was found in a later genetic analysis and replicated in an independent cohort. Several of the top co-occurrence clusters appeared to be linked to parvovirus B19, influenza, CMV and Epstein-Barr virus, according to a later analysis. In an earlier analysis of about 600 of the donors, most TCR beta V segments appeared in productive rearrangements about 87% or about 30% of the time, broadly matching IMGT annotations. Some IMGT-functional V segments, including TRBV6-2 and TRBV6-3, could not be distinguished by the 87-base-pair reads and were therefore excluded. Compared with the roughly 670-donor mean, donors in an Asian-associated ancestry cluster had fewer N-insertions in productive TCRs, according to a later genetic analysis. Three of the identified cytomegalovirus-associated TCR beta chains were confirmed in vitro to be specific for cytomegalovirus antigens. Because counts were too low, around 18 rarely observed V segments, including chromosome 9 orphons, were left out of the earlier analysis of 587 of the donors. In this cohort, only TCR beta chains were sequenced, and detectable features were limited by the absence of alpha or paired-chain data. Correlated functional status among segregating V segments might reflect linkage disequilibrium, but an unknown experimental factor could not be ruled out. Across donors, most TCR sequences were observed very rarely, whereas some public TCRs were present in many individuals. In a later analysis, HLA-associated TCR beta chains showed more clonal expansion and lower generation probabilities than non-associated chains that were equally common. Roughly uniform sequencing depth across donors was assumed in presence/absence analyses, although this assumption may not hold.

In total, around 600 healthy bone marrow donors made up the cohort. At the time of sampling, every cohort member was nominally healthy, though immune exposures that went unrecorded were likely present. The donor tested CMV seronegative, placing the donor among the approximately 360 seronegative members of the cohort. Each donor provided a peripheral blood sample, and peripheral blood mononuclear cells were used for TCR beta sequencing. Genomic DNA extraction from the blood cell samples was performed with the Qiagen DNeasy Blood Extraction Kit. This clone has just a few counts. Its target antigen remains unknown. No much larger clonotype is one base removed from it; base qualities were not supplied. The CDR1 and CDR2 encoded by the germline V gene are MDHEN and SYDVKM. V is pared back by 4 bases and J by 0 bases, with 12 bases lying between the germline termini. The CDR3 runs 15 residues from the cysteine to the phenylalanine. CDR3 DNA only is kept here, 45 bases in frame from base 1.

The sequence was obtained from a man between 18 and 35 years old in good health and CMV-seronegative. Sequenced material: PBMCs. The rearranged chain carries TRBV28 and TRBJ1-1; the D gene assignment is ambiguous. The DNA sequence is TGTGCCAGCAGTTCACTTCGGTTTGTGAACACTGAAGCTTTCTTT. Its protein product is CASSSLRFVNTEAFF.